One sample yielded the 28 T cell receptor beta chains listed below, sequenced in a study of CD8+ T cells in alopecia areata. cDNA reverse transcribed from extracted RNA served as the sequencing template. Profiling relied on immunoSEQ multiplex PCR, and the TCRdb table lists in-frame clones only, not all of them. The sample presents roughly 260,000 clones, none singletons. CD4, CD8alpha, NKG2D, NKG2ACE and other markers were used to sort pooled cutaneous lymph node cells. The sequencing sample was made of CD4+ T cells sorted from a lymph node. The receptor source for this set is a C3H/HeJ mouse with alopecia areata. The strain's MHC type: H2-k.

This clone was seen a handful of times. All gene names here are mouse names. The read terminates 4 residues before the CDR3 end, so the remaining end is supplied by the germline J gene. The gene calls are TRBV1 and TRBJ2-5, with D perhaps TRBD1 (5 bases). CDR1 is NSQYPW, CDR2 LRSPGD, per germline (reference sequence). The CDR3 length is 14 residues. The part of the CDR3 DNA that was read is TGCACCTGCAGTGCAGCGCAGGGTTGGGAC. Translated: CTCSAAQGWD. The whole CDR3 region reads CTCSAAQGWDTQYF.

Remarks on this clone: The listed genes are named as in mouse. The CDR3 sequence: CASSRHLTVNQDTQYF. The part of the CDR3 DNA that was read is TGTGCCAGCAGTCGCCACTTGACAGTTAACCAAGAC. The chain recombines TRBV19 with TRBJ2-5; TRBD1 is a possible D gene (5 bases). With the read ending 4 residues before the CDR3 end, the germline J gene is used to fill in that end. The length of the CDR3 is 16 residues. Germline CDR1 and CDR2: FNHDT and SITEND (reference sequence). V was trimmed by 4 bases and J by 0 bases, leaving 15 bases between them. Full variable domain (missing parts from reference TRBV19 and TRBJ2-5): GGIITQTPKFLIGQEGQKLTLKCQQNFNHDTMYWYRQDSGKGLRLIYYSITENDLQKGDLSEGYDASREKKSSFSLTVTSAQKNEMAVFLCASSRHLTVNQDTQYFGPGTRLLVL.

This clone has a handful of counts. Gene names are the mouse ones. The read ends 4 residues early relative to the CDR3; the germline J gene fills the gap. The chain employs TRBV19 and TRBJ2-3, with a possible D match to TRBD1 (6 bases). Germline V gene sequence: CDR1 FNHDT, CDR2 SITEND (reference sequence). The CDR3 spans 13 residues. The CDR3 here is CASSITDRETLYF. Partial CDR3 DNA: TGTGCCAGCAGTATAACGGACAGAGAA.

As for this clone: Genes and germline are mouse. The CDR3 extends 4 residues past the end of the read, so its final part is completed from the germline J gene. This chain links TRBV13-3 with TRBJ2-3; TRBD2 aligns across 10 bases. The CDR3 contains 15 residues. Germline V gives CDR1 NNHDY, CDR2 SYVADS. The CDR3 DNA, read in part, is TGTGCCAGCAGTGATCACTGGGGGGGAGGAGAA. It codes for CASSDHWGGGE. The complete CDR3 sequence is CASSDHWGGGETLYF.

Points on this clone: Mouse germline and gene names are used. Sequencing ends 4 residues short of the CDR3 end; the germline J gene provides the rest. The chain recombines TRBV13-1 with TRBJ2-2, with 10 bases fitting TRBD1. Germline V CDR1 and CDR2: NSHNY, SYGAGN. This CDR3 has 13 residues. The V gene end was trimmed by 7 bases and the J gene end by 3 bases; junction bases not matched to a gene: 0. The covered CDR3 bases are TGTGCCAGCGGACAGGGGGACACCGGG. Its translation is CASGQGDTG. The whole CDR3 region reads CASGQGDTGQLYF.

This clone has just a few counts. Here the gene names and germline are mouse. The sequenced fragment ends 4 residues before the CDR3 boundary, so the rest is inferred from the germline J gene. Other DNA sequences in the sample encode the same CDR3. The chain carries TRBV5 and TRBJ2-1; 8 nucleotides agree with TRBD2. V lost 1 base to trimming and J lost 3 bases; unmatched junction nucleotides: 2. The CDR3 covers 15 residues. Germline V gene sequence: CDR1 LGHNA, CDR2 YNLKQL (reference sequence). The covered CDR3 bases are TGTGCCAGCAGCCAAGGGCTGGGGGGCTATGCT. Its protein is CASSQGLGGYA. The full CDR3 is CASSQGLGGYAEQFF.

A note on this clone: Gene names and germline refer to mouse. The read ends 4 residues early relative to the CDR3; the germline J gene fills the gap. V and J are TRBV19 and TRBJ2-1, with 9 bases that match TRBD2. The V and J ends lost 0 bases and 3 bases, in that order; junction bases with no gene match: 4. This CDR3 has 16 amino acids. Germline V gene data show CDR1 as FNHDT and CDR2 as SITEND (reference sequence). CDR3 DNA (partial): TGTGCCAGCAGTATAGTTCCTGGGGGGGGCTATGCT. Residues: CASSIVPGGGYA. The entire CDR3 is CASSIVPGGGYAEQFF.

Worth noting for this clone: The germline and genes are mouse ones. The CDR3 goes on 4 residues after the read ends, and that part is filled in from the germline J gene. The chain carries TRBV13-2 and TRBJ2-2; unclear D gene. The CDR3 spans 14 residues. V was cut by 6 bases and J by 0 bases, with 9 bases left in between. Germline V gene sequence: CDR1 NNHNN, CDR2 SYGAGS (reference sequence). The DNA read from the CDR3 is TGTGCCAGCGTCCGACAAGCAAACACCGGG. It specifies CASVRQANTG. In full, the CDR3 reads CASVRQANTGQLYF.

On this clone itself: Any gene name here is a mouse gene name. The observed sequence ends 4 residues before the CDR3 terminus, with the missing tail filled in from the germline J gene. The chain employs TRBV3 and TRBJ2-5, with 14 bases lining up with TRBD2. The CDR3 is made up of 16 amino acids. V trimming: 3 bases; J trimming: 2 bases; junction bases outside the gene matches: 1. Germline CDR1 and CDR2: SNHLY and FYNGKV (reference sequence). The sequenced CDR3 bases are TGTGCCAGCAGCTTCGGGACTGGGGGGGCCCAAGAC. Its translation: CASSFGTGGAQD. From start to end, the CDR3 is CASSFGTGGAQDTQYF.

A note on this clone: Any gene name here is a mouse gene name. The read comes to an end 4 residues before the CDR3 does, leaving the germline J gene to fill in the end. This chain uses TRBV29 with TRBJ2-2, with 8 nucleotides matching TRBD1. Germline V CDR1 and CDR2: MSHET, SYDVDS. With 8 bases clipped from V and 3 bases from J, the junction kept 5 bases outside the gene matches. CDR3 length: 14 residues. CDR3 protein: CASSRGRDTGQLYF. The sequenced part of the CDR3 DNA is TGTGCTAGCTCCAGGGGGCGCGACACCGGG.

As to this clone: Gene names denote mouse genes. Incomplete CDR3 DNA: TGTGCCAGCAGTTTGGACGGGACAGGGGTTGCT. Translation gives CASSLDGTGVA. The whole CDR3 sequence is CASSLDGTGVAEQFF. This sequence joins TRBV14 and TRBJ2-1, with TRBD1 matching 10 bases. Read coverage stops 4 residues before the CDR3 terminus; the germline J gene supplies the remainder. V was clipped by 2 bases and J by 6 bases; unmatched bases: 5. The CDR3 totals 15 residues. Germline CDR1 and CDR2: SGHDT and FRDEAV.

Concerning this clone: Each gene name is a mouse one. The read is 4 residues too short to cover the CDR3 end, so that end is filled in from the germline J gene. The chain carries TRBV19 and TRBJ2-7; TRBD2 agrees at 9 bases. Germline-derived CDR1 and CDR2 are FNHDT and SITEND (reference sequence). The CDR3 loop spans 14 amino acids. CDR3 sequence reads: CASSLSGGVYEQYF. Incomplete CDR3 DNA: TGTGCCAGCAGCCTCTCTGGGGGGGTTTAT.

This clone was found a few times. Genes and germline come from the mouse. Coverage ceases 4 residues before the CDR3 finishes, and the germline J gene fills in the end. The gene calls are TRBV31 and TRBJ2-1; TRBD1 matches 7 bases. The CDR3 is made up of 15 amino acids. The germline V gene has CDR1 GKSSPN and CDR2 SITVG. Trimming at V came to 0 bases and at J to 3 bases, leaving 5 bases not matched to a gene. The DNA read from the CDR3 is TGTGCCTGGAGTCTAGGGACAGAGAGCTATGCT. Protein product: CAWSLGTESYA. The full CDR3 is CAWSLGTESYAEQFF.

This clone was found a few times. Gene names follow the mouse nomenclature. The CDR3 end is not reached by the read, which stops 4 residues before it; the germline J gene fills it in. The rearrangement uses TRBV17 and TRBJ2-2, with TRBD1 identical over 7 bases. This CDR3 is built from 17 residues. The germline V gene has CDR1 MNHDT and CDR2 YYDKIL. V lost 1 base, J lost 0 bases, and 5 bases stayed unmatched. The covered CDR3 bases are TGTGCTAGCAGTAGAGCCACCGGGACAGCAAACACCGGG. It specifies CASSRATGTANTG. The whole CDR3 reads CASSRATGTANTGQLYF.

The table lists this clone with a few counts. Gene labels here are mouse ones. The CDR3 end lies 4 residues beyond the end of the read and is filled in from the germline J gene. The rearrangement joins TRBV31 to TRBJ2-1; TRBD2 agrees at 8 bases. Germline V gene data show CDR1 as GKSSPN and CDR2 as SITVG. The CDR3 loop spans 16 amino acids. V shed 1 base, J shed 4 bases, and the junction held 9 bases outside the gene matches. CDR3 sequence: CAWSHSGTGVYAEQFF. The sequenced CDR3 bases are TGTGCCTGGAGTCACTCCGGGACTGGAGTATATGCT.

Comments on this clone: Any gene name here is a mouse gene name. Coverage ceases 4 residues before the CDR3 finishes, and the germline J gene fills in the end. Distinct nucleotide sequences in the sample also encode this CDR3. This chain links TRBV13-1 with TRBJ2-3, with a weak D call TRBD1 (5 bases). Trimming cost V 0 bases and J 0 bases, with 8 bases left between them. This CDR3 contains 15 residues. CDR1 is NSHNY and CDR2 is SYGAGN in the germline V gene. This chain's CDR3 is CASSDGQGSAETLYF. CDR3 bases read: TGTGCCAGCAGTGATGGGCAGGGTAGTGCAGAA.

As for this clone: The gene names given are mouse names. Read sequence stops 4 residues before the CDR3 end, and the germline J gene provides the missing end. V usage is TRBV19 and J usage is TRBJ2-3; D possibly corresponds to TRBD2 (5 bases). Trimming pared 4 bases from V and 2 bases from J, leaving 8 bases between. The CDR3 runs to 13 residues. Germline V gives CDR1 FNHDT, CDR2 SITEND (reference sequence). The sequenced CDR3 bases are TGTGCCAGCAGTTGGGGAAATGCAGAA. Its protein is CASSWGNAE. The CDR3 as a whole reads CASSWGNAETLYF.

Remarks on this clone: Germline and genes here are mouse. The read finishes 4 residues shy of the CDR3 end, and the germline J gene is used to complete it. This chain links TRBV13-3 with TRBJ2-1, with 9 nucleotides matching TRBD2. CDR1 NNHDY and CDR2 SYVADS come from the germline V gene. The CDR3 consists of 14 residues. J lost 2 bases, V lost 7 bases, and 4 bases had no gene match. The sequenced part of the CDR3 DNA is TGTGCCAGCTCCAGACTGGGGGACTATGCT. This codes for CASSRLGDYA. The entire CDR3 reads CASSRLGDYAEQFF.

This clone showed up just a few times. Mouse names are used for the genes. Other DNA sequences in the same sample also yield this CDR3. The CDR3 loop reads CASGGDSSYNSPLYF. The sequenced part of the CDR3 DNA is TGTGCCAGCGGTGGGGACAGTTCCTATAATTCGCCC. The V call is TRBV13-2, the J call TRBJ1-6, with TRBD1 identical over 7 bases. Read sequence stops 3 residues before the CDR3 end, and the germline J gene provides the missing end. TRBJ1-6 is reported as an ORF; its role is uncertain. The CDR3 runs to 15 residues. The J segment lost 0 bases and the V segment lost 3 bases, leaving 0 bases of the junction unmatched. Germline CDR1 is NNHNN and CDR2 is SYGAGS (reference sequence).

A word on this clone: Germline and genes: mouse. The read ends 4 residues before the CDR3 terminus; that terminus is restored from the germline J gene. At the DNA level, this CDR3 is encoded by other sequences in the same sample as well. The chain combines TRBV5 with TRBJ2-3, with TRBD2 matching over 7 bases. The germline V gene encodes CDR1 LGHNA and CDR2 YNLKQL (reference sequence). The CDR3 totals 16 residues. The J segment lost 0 bases and the V segment lost 2 bases, leaving 5 bases of the junction unmatched. The CDR3 DNA, read in part, is TGTGCCAGCAGCCAACTACTGGGGTCTAGTGCAGAA. Residues: CASSQLLGSSAE. The whole CDR3 is CASSQLLGSSAETLYF.

This clone appeared a few times. The gene names here belong to mouse. The sequence runs out 4 residues before the end of the CDR3; the remainder is reconstructed from the germline J gene. J is TRBJ1-2 and V is TRBV13-2; 7 positions agree with TRBD1. With V trimmed by 3 bases and J by 0 bases, 5 bases remained unmatched. The CDR3 sequence is 15 residues long. Germline values: CDR1 NNHNN, CDR2 SYGAGS (reference sequence). CDR3 DNA (partial): TGTGCCAGCGGTGTCCGACAGGGCGCAAACTCC. Its protein is CASGVRQGANS. The entire CDR3 reads CASGVRQGANSDYTF.

Turning to this clone: The listed genes are named as in mouse. The sequence runs out 4 residues before the end of the CDR3; the remainder is reconstructed from the germline J gene. The rearrangement links TRBV31 to TRBJ2-2; TRBD2 is a possible D gene (6 bases). CDR3 length: 15 amino acids. V lost 3 bases to trimming and J lost 0 bases, with 11 bases between them. Germline V CDR1 and CDR2: GKSSPN, SITVG. The CDR3 is CAWSAGASNTGQLYF. The covered CDR3 bases are TGTGCCTGGAGCGCTGGGGCCTCAAACACCGGG.

This clone was seen a few times. Gene names denote mouse genes. The CDR3 goes on 4 residues after the read ends, and that part is filled in from the germline J gene. The gene calls are TRBV13-3 and TRBJ1-2; a weak D match, TRBD1 (5 bases). Trimming took off 5 bases at V and 0 bases at J, with 14 bases between the two ends. CDR1 NNHDY and CDR2 SYVADS come from the germline V gene. The CDR3 contains 15 residues. CDR3 bases read: TGTGCCAGCAGCCCCCCTAGGGGTGCAAACTCC. It encodes CASSPPRGANS. The CDR3 reads in full as CASSPPRGANSDYTF.

As for this clone: Genes and germline are mouse. With the read ending 4 residues before the CDR3 end, the germline J gene is used to fill in that end. This chain connects TRBV13-3 to TRBJ1-1; 7 bases map to TRBD1. The trim removed 0 bases at V and 1 base at J, leaving 0 bases unmatched. Germline-derived CDR1 and CDR2 are NNHDY and SYVADS. The CDR3 is made up of 14 amino acids. CDR3 DNA (partial): TGTGCCAGCAGTGATGGGACAGGGAACACA. Translating gives CASSDGTGNT. The entire CDR3 is CASSDGTGNTEVFF.

Concerning this clone itself: The gene symbols are mouse symbols. The observed sequence ends 4 residues before the CDR3 terminus, with the missing tail filled in from the germline J gene. V is TRBV19 and J is TRBJ2-7; either TRBD1 or TRBD2 may fit D (5 bases each). Germline V gives CDR1 FNHDT, CDR2 SITEND (reference sequence). There are 11 residues in the CDR3. The sequenced part of the CDR3 DNA is TGTGCCAGCAGTATGGGGGAT. It encodes CASSMGD. The whole CDR3 sequence reads CASSMGDEQYF.

There are a few counts of this clone. With a much larger clone just one base away, this may be a read error. Genes here carry mouse names. Other nucleotide sequences from this sample produce the same CDR3. Here the CDR3 reads CASSRTGDYAEQFF. The part of the CDR3 DNA that was read is TGTGCCAGCAGTCGGACAGGGGACTATGCT. The V and J genes are TRBV19 and TRBJ2-1; 9 nucleotides align to TRBD1. The read ends 4 residues early relative to the CDR3; the germline J gene fills the gap. V trimming: 4 bases; J trimming: 2 bases; junction bases outside the gene matches: 1. In germline, CDR1 is FNHDT, CDR2 SITEND (reference sequence). This CDR3 has 14 amino acids.

As for this clone: Mouse gene names apply. The read comes to an end 4 residues before the CDR3 does, leaving the germline J gene to fill in the end. The V call is TRBV4, the J call TRBJ2-5, with TRBD1 identical over 7 bases. The germline CDR1 and CDR2 sequences are LGHDT and YNNKQL (reference sequence). CDR3 length equals 12 residues. The CDR3 DNA, read in part, is TGTGCCAGCAGACAGGGGAAAGAC. Its translation: CASRQGKD. The CDR3, in full, reads CASRQGKDTQYF. Full variable domain (outside the CDR3, taken from reference TRBV4 and TRBJ2-5): ETAVFQTPNYHVTQVGNEVSFNCKQTLGHDTMYWYKQDSKKLLKIMFSYNNKQLIVNETVPRRFSPQSSDKAHLNLRIKSVEPEDSAVYLCASRQGKDTQYFGPGTRLLVL.

Of note for this clone: Gene names refer to mouse genes. CDR3 bases read: TGTGCCAGCGCTCCTTCCAGTGCAGAA. Its protein is CASAPSSAE. The whole CDR3 region reads CASAPSSAETLYF. The chain combines TRBV13-2 with TRBJ2-3; no clear D gene. The read finishes 4 residues shy of the CDR3 end, and the germline J gene is used to complete it. This CDR3 has 13 residues. Germline-derived CDR1 and CDR2 are NNHNN and SYGAGS (reference sequence). V lost 6 bases and J 0 bases, leaving 8 bases between the germline ends.